This T cell receptor (beta chain) is drawn from a study of blood T cell repertoires in COVID-19. Only in-frame clones appear in the TCRdb table, and some are missing; sequencing was by immunoSEQ multiplex PCR. The profile covers about 100,000 clones, with 90% appearing a single time and roughly 6.3% taken by the ten largest. Per germline, CDR1 GTSNPN and CDR2 SVGIG (reference sequence). CDR3 length: 15 residues. V dropped 1 base and J dropped 7; count of bases not matched to a gene: 7. Patients from Seattle were sampled longitudinally, starting during active infection. The TCR was taken from a man between 18 and 29 years old with COVID-19, enrolled during active disease. Sequencing was performed on peripheral blood. The chain couples TRBV30 to TRBJ1-4; 9 positions agree with TRBD1. The CDR3 nucleotides read TGTGCCTGGAGTGCAAACAGGGGGCGAGGTGAAAAACTGTTTTTT. It is translated as CAWSANRGRGEKLFF.